Following are 30 T cell receptor beta chains from one sample sequenced in a study of OX40 agonist ivuxolimab in advanced cancers. The library was produced with the immunoSEQ multiplex PCR assay. The immuneACCESS repertoire file appears here via TCRdb, limited to in-frame rearrangements. These files lack a portion of the clones; in checked studies, under half of the deficit traces to unresolved V genes, and the cause of the others is not known. The sample data list approximately 69,000 clones, and 86% of these were observed just once. The ten largest make up about 0.78% of the sample. Sample: CD4+ or CD8+ T cells sorted from blood, taken in a trial of the OX40 agonist ivuxolimab. The source of these receptors is an adult with an advanced solid tumor such as melanoma, head and neck, liver or kidney cancer.

The chain employs TRBV30 and TRBJ2-2; 10 bases map to TRBD2. Trimming took 4 bases from V and 5 from J; bases not matched to a gene: 10. CDR1 and CDR2 from the germline V gene are GTSNPN and SVGIG (reference sequence). The CDR3 consists of 16 residues. CDR3 bases: TGTGCCTGGAAAGAGCGGGAGGGCCGGTTAACCGGGGAGCTGTTTTTT. It codes for CAWKEREGRLTGELFF.

This clone was seen just once. The chain is built from TRBV30 and TRBJ2-5, with D possibly matching TRBD2 (6 bases). The CDR3 spans 13 residues. V was clipped by 0 bases and J by 4 bases, with 9 bases between them. The germline V gene has CDR1 GTSNPN and CDR2 SVGIG (reference sequence). CDR3 amino acids: CAWSVQAGETQYF. The CDR3 DNA follows: TGTGCCTGGAGTGTACAAGCGGGAGAGACCCAGTACTTC.

This clone occurred once. The chain links TRBV5-4 to TRBJ2-7, with 9 positions matching TRBD2. Per germline, CDR1 SGHNT and CDR2 YYREEE (reference sequence). The CDR3 has 16 residues. Trimming took 2 bases from V and 0 from J; bases not matched to a gene: 6. The CDR3 loop is CASSFFSGGGSYEQYF. The CDR3 coding sequence is TGTGCCAGCAGCTTCTTTAGCGGGGGCGGCTCCTACGAGCAGTACTTC.

This chain uses TRBV5-4 with TRBJ2-2; D call uncertain. CDR3 length: 13 amino acids. V lost 2 bases and J lost 6, with 8 bases in between. Germline V gene lookup returns CDR1 SGHNT and CDR2 YYREEE (reference sequence). The CDR3 DNA is TGTGCCAGCAGCTTCGTGGGCTCCGGGGAGCTGTTTTTT. This translates into CASSFVGSGELFF.

CDR3 residues: CASSPTSGAYGEQFF. The CDR3 nucleotides read TGTGCCAGCAGCCCAACTAGCGGGGCGTACGGTGAGCAGTTCTTC. The gene calls are TRBV11-2 and TRBJ2-1, with 10 bases fitting TRBD2. Trimming removed 5 bases from V and 9 bases from J; junction bases left unmatched: 10. CDR3 length: 15 residues. CDR1 and CDR2 from the germline V gene are SGHAT and FQNNGV.

V and J are TRBV7-2 and TRBJ2-2; weak D call: TRBD2 (6 bases). The germline V gene encodes CDR1 SGHTA and CDR2 FQGNSA. This CDR3 comprises 15 residues. With 4 bases removed from V and 4 bases from J, the gap between germline ends came to 13 bases. The CDR3 nucleotides read TGTGCCAGCAGCTACCTCGGGAGCGGCACCGGGGAGCTGTTTTTT. As protein: CASSYLGSGTGELFF.

This clone showed up just once. The V call is TRBV5-4, the J call TRBJ2-3; 9 nucleotides match TRBD1. The CDR3 loop spans 15 amino acids. J gave up 4 bases and V 4 bases, and 7 bases lay outside the gene matches. The V gene's germline CDR1 is SGHNT and CDR2 YYREEE (reference sequence). This CDR3 is CASSLRTGVSDTQYF. In DNA, the CDR3 is TGTGCCAGCAGCCTCCGGACAGGGGTCTCAGATACGCAGTATTTT.

The rearrangement links TRBV4-1 to TRBJ1-2; D unclear. This CDR3 region has 14 residues. Per germline, CDR1 MGHRA and CDR2 YSYEKL. V lost 4 bases and J lost 8, with 17 bases in between. The CDR3 DNA reads TGCGCCAGCAGCCCGACTGGGGTCTACCTCGGCTACACCTTC. Translation gives CASSPTGVYLGYTF.

The genes are TRBV30 and TRBJ2-1, with a weak D call TRBD2 (5 bases). This CDR3 region has 13 residues. Trimming took off 1 base at V and 5 bases at J, with 9 bases between the two ends. CDR1 is GTSNPN and CDR2 is SVGIG in the germline V gene (reference sequence). Written as DNA, the CDR3 is TGTGCCTGGAGTGGAGGGCCGAACAATGAGCAGTTCTTC. Translation: CAWSGGPNNEQFF.

V gene TRBV19 combines with J gene TRBJ2-1; tentatively, D is TRBD2 (7 bases). The V and J ends lost 1 base and 13 bases respectively, with 11 bases between them. CDR3 length: 12 amino acids. Germline-derived CDR1 and CDR2 are LNHDA and SQIVND (reference sequence). CDR3 sequence reads: CASSIVGGAQFF. In DNA, the CDR3 is TGTGCCAGTAGTATAGTTGGGGGGGCACAGTTCTTC. Variable domain in full (rest from reference TRBV19 and TRBJ2-1): DGGITQSPKYLFRKEGQNVTLSCEQNLNHDAMYWYRQDPGQGLRLIYYSQIVNDFQKGDIAEGYSVSREKKESFPLTVTSAQKNPTAFYLCASSIVGGAQFFGPGTRLTVL.

This chain joins TRBV30 and TRBJ2-5; no reliable D call. The germline V gene has CDR1 GTSNPN and CDR2 SVGIG (reference sequence). The CDR3 is 11 amino acids. V lost 4 bases and J lost 3, with 6 bases in between. The CDR3 DNA reads TGTGCCTGGAACTTGAAAGAGACCCAGTACTTC. Its protein is CAWNLKETQYF.

The V call is TRBV23-1, the J call TRBJ2-7, with D uncertain. TRBV23-1 is annotated as an ORF whose role is uncertain. CDR3 length equals 15 residues. V was pared by 0 bases and J by 4 bases, with 13 bases between. The CDR3 DNA reads as TGCGCCAGCAGTCAATCGAGCCCCCCTGAGTACGAGCAGTACTTC. This encodes CASSQSSPPEYEQYF.

This clone was found once. The chain combines TRBV19 with TRBJ2-3; D is uncertain. Trimming removed 6 bases at V and 0 bases at J, with 7 bases between. Germline V CDR1 and CDR2: LNHDA, SQIVND (reference sequence). The CDR3 spans 13 residues. CDR3 nucleotide sequence: TGTGCCAGTAGGGGCTTTAGCACAGATACGCAGTATTTT. Translating it yields CASRGFSTDTQYF.

The chain uses TRBV14 and TRBJ1-1; D might be TRBD1 (5 bases). Trimming cost V 4 bases and J 5 bases, with 14 bases left between them. Germline V gene lookup returns CDR1 SGHDN and CDR2 FVKESK. This CDR3 has 14 residues. As DNA, the CDR3 is TGTGCCAGCAGCCCAGGGAGGGTAGGAACTGAAGCTTTCTTT. Protein sequence: CASSPGRVGTEAFF.

The chain employs TRBV30 and TRBJ2-7; perhaps TRBD2 as D (5 bases). The germline gives CDR1 GTSNPN, CDR2 SVGIG (reference sequence). Deletions cut 4 bases from V and 3 bases from J, with 13 bases between. There are 13 residues in the CDR3. The CDR3 protein is CAWNRELFYEQYF. The CDR3 DNA reads TGTGCCTGGAATAGGGAGTTGTTCTACGAGCAGTACTTC.

This CDR3 is CASSVAGGPSHTQYF. The DNA of the CDR3 is TGTGCCAGCAGTGTAGCGGGAGGGCCAAGTCATACGCAGTATTTT. The J gene is TRBJ2-3, the V gene TRBV28; 11 nucleotides align to TRBD2. The CDR3 covers 15 residues. Per the germline V gene, CDR1 is MDHEN and CDR2 is SYDVKM. With V trimmed by 5 bases and J by 7 bases, 8 bases remained unmatched.

The chain employs TRBV7-2 and TRBJ2-2; the match to TRBD2 covers 7 bases. Germline CDR1 SGHTA, CDR2 FQGNSA. V gave up 1 base and J gave up 5 bases; unmatched junction bases: 13. The CDR3 spans 18 residues. The CDR3 sequence: CASSLVLAGIRRTGELFF. The CDR3 DNA reads as TGTGCCAGCAGCTTAGTATTAGCGGGCATTCGCAGGACCGGGGAGCTGTTTTTT.

This clone was counted a few times. CDR3 sequence (DNA): TGTGCCAGCAGCTTAAGGACTTCTCTAACGTATTTT. Protein sequence: CASSLRTSLTYF. J is TRBJ2-3 and V is TRBV7-8; the D gene is possibly TRBD2 (5 bases). The CDR3 length is 12 residues. Trimming stripped 2 bases from V and 14 bases from J, with 14 bases between. Germline values: CDR1 SGHVS, CDR2 FQNEAQ.

V is TRBV9 and J is TRBJ2-2, with D possibly being TRBD1 (5 bases). The CDR3 runs 13 residues. Germline values: CDR1 SGDLS, CDR2 YYNGEE. V was cut by 4 bases and J by 4 bases, with 8 bases left in between. CDR3 coding DNA: TGTGCCAGCAGCTCAGACAGCACCGGGGAGCTGTTTTTT. It is translated as CASSSDSTGELFF. The full variable domain, its missing parts supplied by reference TRBV9 and TRBJ2-2, is DSGVTQTPKHLITATGQRVTLRCSPRSGDLSVYWYQQSLDQGLQFLIQYYNGEERAKGNILERFSAQQFPDLHSELNLSSLELGDSALYFCASSSDSTGELFFGEGSRLTVL.

This chain connects TRBV20-1 to TRBJ1-2; D is possibly TRBD1 (5 bases). CDR3 size: 10 residues. The germline CDR1 and CDR2 sequences are DFQATT and SNEGSKA (reference sequence). The V gene lost 6 bases and the J gene lost 8 bases, with 10 bases spanning the gap. Written as DNA, the CDR3 is TGCAGTGCCCCGACAGTCGGCTACACCTTC. Protein sequence: CSAPTVGYTF.

The chain carries TRBV7-9 and TRBJ2-3; 12 bases are shared with TRBD1. This CDR3 spans 17 amino acids. J gave up 2 bases and V 8 bases, and 11 bases lay outside the gene matches. The germline V gene encodes CDR1 SEHNR and CDR2 FQNEAQ (reference sequence). CDR3 sequence: CASLRGQGALLTDTQYF. The CDR3 nucleotides are TGTGCCAGCCTCCGGGGACAGGGGGCCCTCCTCACAGATACGCAGTATTTT.

The rearrangement links TRBV12-5 to TRBJ2-3; 7 bases are a match to TRBD1. Germline values: CDR1 LGHNT, CDR2 FRNRAP. V was pared by 2 bases and J by 5 bases, with 10 bases of the junction left unmatched. This CDR3 is 16 amino acids long. The CDR3 DNA reads as TGTGCTAGTGGTTTGTGGACAGGATTTGGTAGAGATACGCAGTATTTT. Residues: CASGLWTGFGRDTQYF.

V usage is TRBV7-4 and J usage is TRBJ2-5; 12 bases are shared with TRBD2. CDR3 length: 18 amino acids. Germline V gene sequence: CDR1 SGHVT, CDR2 SQSDAQ. V lost 6 bases and J lost 0; bases outside the gene matches: 11. This CDR3 reads CASSTGLAGSPNQETQYF. CDR3 coding DNA: TGTGCCAGCAGTACCGGACTAGCGGGAAGCCCTAACCAAGAGACCCAGTACTTC.

The chain recombines TRBV5-1 with TRBJ2-1, with 7 positions matching TRBD2. The germline CDR1 and CDR2 sequences are SGHRS and YFSETQ. The CDR3 runs 15 residues. Losses at the gene ends were 1 base for V and 0 bases for J; bases not matched to a gene: 1. In DNA, the CDR3 is TGCGCCAGCAGCTTGCTAGCGGACTCCTACAATGAGCAGTTCTTC. Encoded protein: CASSLLADSYNEQFF.

The chain uses TRBV6-6 and TRBJ1-2; D call uncertain. Germline V lookup: CDR1 MNHNY, CDR2 SVGAGI (reference sequence). The CDR3 sequence is 12 residues long. V was pared by 5 bases and J by 2 bases, with 6 bases between. The CDR3 bases are TGTGCCAGCAGTGTCGAGAACTATGGCTACACCTTC. Protein sequence: CASSVENYGYTF.

The chain joins TRBV13 to TRBJ2-7; D is tentatively TRBD1 or TRBD2 (5 bases each). Trimming pared 5 bases from V and 2 bases from J, leaving 13 bases between. CDR1 and CDR2 (germline): PRHDT, FYEKMQ (reference sequence). The CDR3 extends over 14 amino acids. In DNA, the CDR3 is TGTGCCAGCAGCGATCGCAGGGACGCCTACGAGCAGTACTTC. It is translated as CASSDRRDAYEQYF.

The chain couples TRBV5-1 to TRBJ2-3; 7 positions agree with TRBD2. J gave up 2 bases and V 1 base, and 7 bases lay outside the gene matches. The germline V gene encodes CDR1 SGHRS and CDR2 YFSETQ. This CDR3 region has 16 residues. This CDR3 is CASSLISGAVTDTQYF. The CDR3 DNA reads TGCGCCAGCAGCTTGATAAGCGGGGCAGTCACAGATACGCAGTATTTT.

V gene TRBV7-2 combines with J gene TRBJ1-2; possibly TRBD1 for D (6 bases). The CDR3 sequence is 14 residues long. Trimming cost V 4 bases and J 8 bases, with 17 bases left between them. CDR1 and CDR2 (germline): SGHTA, FQGNSA. CDR3 region: CASSYGQSPGGYTF. CDR3 nucleotide sequence: TGTGCCAGCAGCTACGGACAGTCTCCTGGCGGCTACACCTTC.

V usage is TRBV2 and J usage is TRBJ2-7, with 8 bases fitting TRBD2. CDR1 is SNHLY and CDR2 is FYNNEI in the germline V gene. CDR3 length: 14 residues. The J segment lost 6 bases and the V segment lost 5 bases, leaving 9 bases of the junction unmatched. CDR3 protein: CASSNPGGIAEQYF. The CDR3 DNA is TGTGCCAGCAGTAATCCGGGAGGGATTGCCGAGCAGTACTTC.

The rearrangement uses TRBV19 and TRBJ2-5; D is undetermined. CDR1 is LNHDA, CDR2 SQIVND, per germline (reference sequence). This CDR3 contains 13 residues. Between the trimmed V and J ends, which lost 6 bases and 4 bases, there was a span of 12 bases. The CDR3 reads CASSLTEGETQYF. The DNA for the CDR3 is TGTGCCAGTAGCCTCACAGAAGGAGAGACCCAGTACTTC.